This T cell receptor beta chain was captured in a study of cytomegalovirus exposure and HLA in healthy donors. In regard to this clone: Its matching antigen is unknown.

Study-wide findings and caveats: A later analysis found that most CMV-associated TCR beta chains appeared HLA-restricted.

In the PCR, 60 Vbeta and 13 Jbeta primers were used. Some clones are missing from TCRdb's copy, which holds only in-frame ones; the method was immunoSEQ multiplex PCR. The table includes fewer than 250,000 clones, 65% to 85% detected once. V gave up 5 bases and J gave up 5 bases; unmatched junction bases: 7. The length of the CDR3 is 14 residues. Germline loops: CDR1 SGHVS, CDR2 FNYEAQ. Sequencing input: PBMCs. The sequence was collected from a man between 18 and 29 years old in good health and CMV-seronegative. V is TRBV7-6 and J is TRBJ2-5, with 8 positions matching TRBD1. CDR3 loop: CASSPRQGPETQYF. The CDR3 bases are TGTGCCAGCAGCCCAAGACAGGGGCCGGAGACCCAGTACTTC.